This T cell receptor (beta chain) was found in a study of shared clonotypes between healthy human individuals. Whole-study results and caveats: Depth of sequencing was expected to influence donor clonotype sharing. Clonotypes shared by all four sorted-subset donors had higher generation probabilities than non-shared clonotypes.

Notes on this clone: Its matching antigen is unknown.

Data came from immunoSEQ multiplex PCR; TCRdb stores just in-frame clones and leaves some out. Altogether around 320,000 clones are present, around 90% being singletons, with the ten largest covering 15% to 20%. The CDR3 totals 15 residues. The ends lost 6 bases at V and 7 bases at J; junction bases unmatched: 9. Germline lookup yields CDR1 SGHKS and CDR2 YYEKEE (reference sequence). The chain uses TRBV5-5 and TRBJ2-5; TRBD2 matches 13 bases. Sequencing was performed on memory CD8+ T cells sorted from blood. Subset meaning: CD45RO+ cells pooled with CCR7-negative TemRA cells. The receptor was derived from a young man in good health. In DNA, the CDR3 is TGTGCCAGCACCGTACTAGCGGGGGGGCGAGGGACCCAGTACTTC. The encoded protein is CASTVLAGGRGTQYF.